The next 5 T cell receptor beta chains were all read from a single sample in a study of T cells in Graves' hyperthyroidism and ophthalmopathy. RNA transcripts served as the template for amplifying TCR beta CDR3 regions. Primed by the HTBI set, a first-round RT-PCR was run on the TCR CDR3. TCRdb called the multiplex PCR reads again in MiXCR, with one record for every CDR3 protein. The sample holds some 510,000 distinct CDR3 sequences, just over 45% seen once. Sequences were obtained from peripheral blood or thyroid tissue (not recorded which). These TCRs come from a woman younger than 35 with Graves' hyperthyroidism.

The chain employs TRBV2 and TRBJ1-6; TRBD1 matches 9 bases. From germline, CDR1 is SNHLY and CDR2 FYNNEI. V trimming: 2 bases; J trimming: 11 bases; junction bases outside the gene matches: 4. The CDR3 has 14 residues. In DNA, the CDR3 is TGTGCCAGCAGTGAACAGGACAGGGGTACACCCCTCCACTTT. The encoded protein is CASSEQDRGTPLHF.

J is TRBJ1-1 and V is TRBV19; maybe TRBD1 (6 bases). The V end lost 0 bases, the J end lost 2 bases, and 13 bases lay between the germline ends. The V gene's germline CDR1 is LNHDA and CDR2 SQIVND (reference sequence). The CDR3 runs 16 residues. The CDR3 sequence is CASSIDPGHQNTEAFF. The DNA of the CDR3 is TGTGCCAGTAGTATAGACCCGGGACATCAAAACACTGAAGCTTTCTTT.

The V gene is TRBV25-1, the J gene TRBJ2-3; weak D call: TRBD2 (6 bases). This CDR3 contains 16 residues. Germline CDR1 and CDR2: MGHDK and SYGVNS. Trimming removed 2 bases at V and 0 bases at J, with 12 bases between. The CDR3 here is CASSEPGLASTDTQYF. CDR3 bases: TGTGCCAGCAGTGAACCCGGGCTAGCGAGCACAGATACGCAGTATTTT.

This clonotype was counted at least ten times. The chain carries TRBV2 and TRBJ1-2; D might be TRBD1 (5 bases). The CDR3 extends over 12 amino acids. Germline V lookup: CDR1 SNHLY, CDR2 FYNNEI. V lost 5 bases and J lost 4, with 8 bases in between. CDR3 amino acids: CASSSRVYGYTF. The CDR3, as DNA: TGTGCCAGCAGTTCCAGGGTCTATGGCTACACCTTC.

This clonotype was seen a few times. The V gene is TRBV6-5, the J gene TRBJ2-2; D not resolved. The CDR3 extends over 10 amino acids. V was trimmed by 7 bases and J by 4 bases, leaving 1 base between them. Germline V CDR1 and CDR2: MNHEY, SVGAGI. CDR3 coding DNA: TGTGCCAGCACCACCGGGGAGCTGTTTTTT. It specifies CASTTGELFF.